Below are 29 T cell receptor beta chains sequenced from a single sample in a study of PD-1 blockade in classical Hodgkin lymphoma (dated by TCRdb to about 2020). In light of the paper, this sample's time point label describes: newly diagnosed, previously untreated cHL patient sample. Using a Miltenyi CD4+ T cell isolation kit, CD4+ T cells were purified from thawed PBMCs through magnetic negative selection. Library prep was done by the immunoSEQ multiplex PCR assay. TCRdb carries this immuneACCESS record with in-frame sequences only. Its versions omit some clonotypes, under half of them owing to an unresolved V gene in the studies checked, with the rest unexplained. The sample table lists 20,000 to 30,000 clones, around 90% of them with a count of one. The ten largest clones add up to about 0.5% of the sample. Sequencing was done on a sample of CD4+ T cells from blood. The source of these receptors is a human donor with classical Hodgkin lymphoma.

The chain uses TRBV6-1 and TRBJ1-2, with TRBD1 matching 8 bases. Trimming took 5 bases from V and 4 from J; bases not matched to a gene: 6. The CDR3 consists of 14 residues. From germline, CDR1 is MNHNS and CDR2 SASEGT. The CDR3 region has the DNA TGTGCCAGCAGTACTATAACAGGGGGCTATGGCTACACCTTC. Protein: CASSTITGGYGYTF.

V gene TRBV6-4 combines with J gene TRBJ2-7; no reliable D call. The germline CDR1 and CDR2 sequences are MRHNA and SNTAGT. V lost 6 bases to trimming and J lost 3 bases, with 12 bases between them. CDR3 size: 13 residues. The CDR3, as DNA: TGTGCCAGCAGCCCCGAGTGGGGCTACGAGCAGTACTTC. Translating it yields CASSPEWGYEQYF.

The chain combines TRBV10-1 with TRBJ2-2, with 8 bases that match TRBD2. The CDR3 is made up of 16 amino acids. Germline trimming cut 2 bases from V and 5 bases from J; bases unmatched to any gene: 7. CDR1 and CDR2 (germline): WNHNN, SYGVQD (reference sequence). CDR3 in DNA: TGCGCCAGCAGTGAGAACCTCGCGGGGGGAACCGGGGAGCTGTTTTTT. Its protein product is CASSENLAGGTGELFF.

The CDR3 spells CASSLGLNYGYTF. DNA of the CDR3: TGTGCCAGCAGCTTGGGACTTAACTATGGCTACACCTTC. The V and J genes are TRBV11-2 and TRBJ1-2; the D gene is possibly TRBD1 (5 bases). Germline V gene sequence: CDR1 SGHAT, CDR2 FQNNGV. The CDR3 is 13 residues long. Trimming took 3 bases from V and 1 from J, leaving 6 bases between them.

This chain connects TRBV2 to TRBJ2-5; D is tentatively TRBD1 or TRBD2 (7 bases each). Germline lookup yields CDR1 SNHLY and CDR2 FYNNEI. This CDR3 comprises 15 residues. The ends were cut back, 6 bases at V and 4 bases at J, with 18 bases in the middle. CDR3 coding DNA: TGTGCCAGCAGGGGGGAGGGGGCGCCCCGAGAGACCCAGTACTTC. Amino acid sequence: CASRGEGAPRETQYF.

The V gene is TRBV10-3, the J gene TRBJ1-4; a possible D gene is TRBD1 (5 bases). CDR3 size: 13 residues. The germline V gene has CDR1 ENHRY and CDR2 SYGVKD. V was cut by 8 bases and J by 8 bases, with 15 bases left in between. This chain's CDR3 is CAIHGTLGEKLFF. DNA for the CDR3: TGTGCCATCCATGGGACCCTAGGAGAAAAACTGTTTTTT.

This clone was picked up a small number of times. Lacking the conserved final phenylalanine or tryptophan, this CDR3 likely reflects a read error. Because the CDR3's place on the DNA is in doubt, the DNA is left out and the CDR3 is given as listed by TCRdb. The chain recombines TRBV2 with TRBJ1-5; no check of the table's D call, TRBD1, against the DNA was made. Germline lookup yields CDR1 SNHLY and CDR2 FYNNEI. The CDR3 adds up to 12 amino acids, both ends counted. CDR3 sequence: CASSEENWAVSL.

The J gene is TRBJ1-2, the V gene TRBV7-2; D unresolved. The germline gives CDR1 SGHTA, CDR2 FQGNSA. The V end lost 1 base, the J end lost 5 bases, and 8 bases lay between the germline ends. The CDR3 covers 13 residues. CDR3 sequence (DNA): TGTGCCAGCAGCTTAGGGAGGTTTTATGGCTACACCTTC. This encodes CASSLGRFYGYTF.

The chain has TRBV5-4 and TRBJ1-1; tentatively, D is TRBD1 (5 bases). Germline V gives CDR1 SGHNT, CDR2 YYREEE (reference sequence). Trimming took 2 bases from V and 1 from J, leaving 9 bases between them. This CDR3 is built from 14 residues. DNA of the CDR3: TGTGCCAGCAGCTTATATGGGGCGAACACTGAAGCTTTCTTT. It encodes CASSLYGANTEAFF.

This chain joins TRBV15 and TRBJ1-4; D unresolved. The V end was cut by 3 bases, the J end by 6 bases, with 14 bases between. Per the germline V gene, CDR1 is LNHNV and CDR2 is YYDKDF (reference sequence). This CDR3 region has 15 residues. CDR3: CATSRDGRTHEKLFF. The DNA of the CDR3 is TGTGCCACCAGCAGGGATGGGAGAACACATGAAAAACTGTTTTTT.

This chain joins TRBV11-2 and TRBJ1-4, with 8 bases fitting TRBD1. This CDR3 spans 17 amino acids. Losses at the gene ends were 1 base for V and 7 bases for J; bases not matched to a gene: 11. The germline gives CDR1 SGHAT, CDR2 FQNNGV. The CDR3 bases are TGTGCCAGCAGCTTAGTCGGATCAGGGGGCAGTGGTGAAAAACTGTTTTTT. It translates to CASSLVGSGGSGEKLFF.

The chain joins TRBV11-1 to TRBJ1-1; D unclear. The germline V and J ends were trimmed by 3 bases and 4 bases, with 6 bases remaining between them. Germline V lookup: CDR1 SGHAT, CDR2 FQDESV (reference sequence). The CDR3 contains 12 residues. CDR3 in DNA: TGTGCCAGCAGCTTTTGGGGCACTGAAGCTTTCTTT. It is translated as CASSFWGTEAFF.

The chain recombines TRBV19 with TRBJ1-5; TRBD1 matches 10 bases. The V gene's germline CDR1 is LNHDA and CDR2 SQIVND (reference sequence). The J segment lost 7 bases and the V segment lost 8 bases, leaving 17 bases of the junction unmatched. This CDR3 has 17 amino acids. CDR3 in amino acids: CASSSTGGPFIRQPQHF. CDR3 nucleotide sequence: TGTGCCAGTTCGTCGACAGGGGGCCCTTTTATTCGCCAGCCCCAGCATTTT.

The chain recombines TRBV14 with TRBJ1-2, with D unclear. There are 14 residues in the CDR3. From germline, CDR1 is SGHDN and CDR2 FVKESK. Trimming left V 1 base short and J 2 bases short, with 8 bases between. CDR3 residues: CASSQGSLNYGYTF. The DNA for the CDR3 is TGTGCCAGCAGCCAAGGGTCCCTGAACTATGGCTACACCTTC.

DNA of the CDR3: TGTGCCAGCAGCTTAGCCGGACGGGCCCAAGAGACCCAGTACTTC. Translating gives CASSLAGRAQETQYF. The chain combines TRBV7-3 with TRBJ2-5, with D unresolved. Looked up from germline, CDR1 is SGHTA and CDR2 is FQGTGA. This CDR3 contains 15 residues. Trimming took off 2 bases at V and 1 base at J, with 11 bases between the two ends.

The chain uses TRBV27 and TRBJ2-3; D remains ambiguous. V gave up 6 bases and J gave up 5 bases, with 9 bases separating them. The CDR3 contains 12 residues. In germline, CDR1 is MNHEY, CDR2 SMNVEV (reference sequence). The CDR3 DNA follows: TGTGCCAGCAGACACGACCGAGATACGCAGTATTTT. Its translation: CASRHDRDTQYF.

The genes are TRBV4-3 and TRBJ2-4; the match to TRBD1 covers 9 bases. CDR3 size: 16 residues. The germline gives CDR1 LGHNA, CDR2 YSLEER. Losses at the gene ends were 0 bases for V and 9 bases for J; bases not matched to a gene: 9. Here the CDR3 DNA reads TGCGCCAGCAGCCAAGATCTCAGGACAGGGGTGGGCATTCAGTACTTC. It translates to CASSQDLRTGVGIQYF.

V gene TRBV18 combines with J gene TRBJ2-5; maybe TRBD2 (5 bases). Between the trimmed V and J ends, which lost 2 bases and 11 bases, there was a span of 36 bases. The CDR3 loop spans 20 amino acids. The V gene's germline CDR1 is KGHSH and CDR2 LQKENI. CDR3 in DNA: TGTGCCAGCTCACCAACGTGGGTCGGGGAAGGACGGACGAACATTGGGGAGCAGTACTTC. Its protein is CASSPTWVGEGRTNIGEQYF.

This chain connects TRBV7-9 to TRBJ2-1, with D unclear. Trimming removed 2 bases at V and 9 bases at J, with 23 bases between. The germline V gene encodes CDR1 SEHNR and CDR2 FQNEAQ (reference sequence). CDR3 length: 17 residues. The CDR3 sequence: CASSLTSIQASKGEQFF. In DNA form, the CDR3 reads TGTGCCAGCAGCTTAACCTCAATCCAGGCCTCGAAAGGTGAGCAGTTCTTC.

The rearrangement uses TRBV11-2 and TRBJ2-2; 11 bases are shared with TRBD1. V shed 3 bases, J shed 5 bases, and the junction held 11 bases outside the gene matches. The germline gives CDR1 SGHAT, CDR2 FQNNGV. The CDR3 has 18 amino acids. The CDR3 bases are TGTGCCAGCAGCTTGTCTCCCGGGACAGGGGGATGGACCGGGGAGCTGTTTTTT. It encodes CASSLSPGTGGWTGELFF.

The rearrangement joins TRBV7-6 to TRBJ2-4, with 8 positions matching TRBD2. The CDR3 extends over 16 amino acids. Germline-derived CDR1 and CDR2 are SGHVS and FNYEAQ. Trimming at V came to 3 bases and at J to 5 bases, leaving 9 bases not matched to a gene. CDR3 residues: CASSLGLGGAENIQYF. CDR3 sequence (DNA): TGTGCCAGCAGCTTGGGTCTCGGGGGGGCCGAAAACATTCAGTACTTC.

The gene calls are TRBV6-1 and TRBJ2-5; 11 nucleotides line up with TRBD1. Germline V CDR1 and CDR2: MNHNS, SASEGT. The J segment lost 5 bases and the V segment lost 4 bases, leaving 3 bases of the junction unmatched. The CDR3 extends over 14 amino acids. The CDR3 here is CASSGTGGRETQYF. CDR3 bases: TGTGCCAGCAGTGGGACAGGGGGCCGGGAGACCCAGTACTTC.

The gene calls are TRBV18 and TRBJ2-2, with D possibly being TRBD1 or TRBD2 (5 bases each). V was cut by 6 bases and J by 0 bases, with 14 bases left in between. Germline CDR1 reads KGHSH; CDR2 reads LQKENI. The CDR3 has 16 amino acids. DNA for the CDR3: TGTGCCAGCTCTCTCGGGACGGATGCGAACACCGGGGAGCTGTTTTTT. Translated, it gives CASSLGTDANTGELFF.

V and J are TRBV2 and TRBJ2-6, with D maybe TRBD1 (6 bases). From germline, CDR1 is SNHLY and CDR2 FYNNEI. V was trimmed by 8 bases and J by 0 bases, leaving 8 bases between them. This CDR3 region has 14 residues. The CDR3 sequence: CASLQGSGANVLTF. The CDR3 nucleotides are TGTGCCAGCCTACAGGGCTCTGGGGCCAACGTCCTGACTTTC.

In its sample, this clone was seen a few times. The CDR3 DNA follows: TGTGCCAGTAGGTCGGCCAGGACCTATGGCTACACCTTC. The encoded protein is CASRSARTYGYTF. The V gene is TRBV19, the J gene TRBJ1-2; D not resolved. This CDR3 has 13 amino acids. Trimming left V 6 bases short and J 4 bases short, with 12 bases between. Looked up from germline, CDR1 is LNHDA and CDR2 is SQIVND (reference sequence). The whole variable domain, filled in from reference TRBV19 and TRBJ1-2, reads DGGITQSPKYLFRKEGQNVTLSCEQNLNHDAMYWYRQDPGQGLRLIYYSQIVNDFQKGDIAEGYSVSREKKESFPLTVTSAQKNPTAFYLCASRSARTYGYTFGSGTRLTVV.

The V gene is TRBV30, the J gene TRBJ1-4; D is perhaps TRBD1 (5 bases). CDR1 is GTSNPN and CDR2 is SVGIG in the germline V gene (reference sequence). The V and J ends lost 0 bases and 3 bases respectively, with 14 bases between them. The length of the CDR3 is 16 residues. CDR3 nucleotide sequence: TGTGCCTGGAGTGTACCGGCGGGGACTCCTAATGAAAAACTGTTTTTT. This sequence encodes CAWSVPAGTPNEKLFF.

The CDR3 protein is CASRRTELYNSPLHF. The CDR3 nucleotides read TGTGCCAGTAGACGGACGGAGCTCTATAATTCACCCCTCCACTTT. V and J are TRBV19 and TRBJ1-6, with unresolved D. The germline V gene has CDR1 LNHDA and CDR2 SQIVND (reference sequence). V was trimmed by 6 bases and J by 3 bases, leaving 12 bases between them. CDR3 length: 15 amino acids.

The chain has TRBV19 and TRBJ1-4; 7 bases match TRBD1. The CDR3 covers 15 residues. Losses at the gene ends were 4 bases for V and 11 bases for J; bases not matched to a gene: 13. Germline CDR1 is LNHDA and CDR2 is SQIVND (reference sequence). The CDR3 region is CASSTQPGQSYKLFF. For the CDR3, the DNA is TGTGCCAGTAGTACCCAACCGGGACAGTCGTATAAACTGTTTTTT.

The CDR3 protein is CASSLGLADTGELFF. The DNA for the CDR3 is TGTGCCAGCAGCTTGGGACTAGCTGACACCGGGGAGCTGTTTTTT. The chain recombines TRBV5-4 with TRBJ2-2; 7 bases are a match to TRBD2. The V gene end was trimmed by 0 bases and the J gene end by 3 bases; junction bases not matched to a gene: 2. Germline CDR1 is SGHNT and CDR2 is YYREEE (reference sequence). There are 15 residues in the CDR3.